The sequence of this T cell receptor beta chain was determined in a study of Ad26.COV2.S vaccination and SARS-CoV-2 variants. Overall study context: Donor got 5x10^10 or 1x10^11 viral particles of Ad26.COV2.S.

Losses at the gene ends were 4 bases for V and 2 bases for J; bases not matched to a gene: 8. The germline V gene has CDR1 MNHNY and CDR2 SVGAGI (reference sequence). This CDR3 is 16 amino acids long. Study outcomes and limitations: Vaccine and placebo groups showed comparable non-spike TCR breadth. TCR breadth and depth estimates may have understated total T cell responses. Vaccine recipients surpassed placebo recipients in spike-specific TCR breadth.

Clones were sequenced by immunoSEQ multiplex PCR, and TCRdb holds only the in-frame ones, with some missing. The sample consists of 300,000 to 350,000 clones, around 89% of them appearing once. As regards this clone: Its antigen is undetermined.

As to treatment: some 19 received Ad26.COV2.S at low or high dose, single or two shots; roughly five received placebo; per-sample allocation not given. Sampling happened 63 days after the first vaccine or placebo injection. This chain joins TRBV6-6 and TRBJ2-7, with TRBD2 matching over 10 bases. The TCR comes from a person aged 18-65 years who received the Ad26.COV2.S COVID-19 vaccine or a placebo. The specimen comprised peripheral blood, sampled in a trial of Ad26.COV2.S vaccine versus placebo. CDR3 DNA: TGTGCCAGCAGTTCCCGTAGCGGGAGGCCCACCTACGAGCAGTACTTC. As protein: CASSSRSGRPTYEQYF.